Described below is a single TCR beta chain sequence and its context. Its antigen is currently unknown. Sequencing was performed with immunoSEQ multiplex PCR; in TCRdb, only in-frame clones are kept and a portion is missing. The table lists some 100,000 clones, roughly 91% of them singletons. V gave up 7 bases and J gave up 4 bases, with 16 bases separating them. The CDR3 length is 14 residues. Germline loops: CDR1 SGHVS, CDR2 FQNEAQ. The time point is: cycle 4 day 1 (C4D1), after more than five weeks of nivolumab. Relapses following autologous stem cell transplantation were seen in all patients, with brentuximab vedotin exposure varying. Reported best responses ranged across complete response, partial response or progressive disease. The data belong to a study of PD-1 blockade in classical Hodgkin lymphoma. Study-wide points: Underlying causes for the observed repertoire differences were not defined, possibly disease activity or prior therapy.

The chain couples TRBV7-8 to TRBJ2-5; D not resolved. The receptor's source is a human donor with classical Hodgkin lymphoma. Sequencing used peripheral blood mononuclear cells (PBMCs), obtained before the fourth cycle of nivolumab. The CDR3 spells CASTKRVELETQYF. CDR3 DNA: TGTGCCAGCACCAAACGGGTCGAATTAGAGACCCAGTACTTC.